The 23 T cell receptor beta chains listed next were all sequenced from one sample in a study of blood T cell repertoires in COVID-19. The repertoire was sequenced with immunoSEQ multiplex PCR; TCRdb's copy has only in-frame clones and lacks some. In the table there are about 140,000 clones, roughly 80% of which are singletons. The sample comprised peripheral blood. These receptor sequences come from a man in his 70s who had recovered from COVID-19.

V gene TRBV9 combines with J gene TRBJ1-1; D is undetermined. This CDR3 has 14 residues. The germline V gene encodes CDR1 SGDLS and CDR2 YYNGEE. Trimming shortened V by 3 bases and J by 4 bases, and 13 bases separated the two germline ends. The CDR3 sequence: CASSADPGSTEAFF. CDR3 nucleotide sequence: TGTGCCAGCAGCGCTGACCCTGGGAGCACTGAAGCTTTCTTT.

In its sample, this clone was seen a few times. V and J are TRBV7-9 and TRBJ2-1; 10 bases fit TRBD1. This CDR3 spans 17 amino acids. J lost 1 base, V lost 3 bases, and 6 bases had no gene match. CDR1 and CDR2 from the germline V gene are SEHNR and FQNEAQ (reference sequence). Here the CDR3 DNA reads TGTGCCAGCAGCTTGGGGACAGGGGTAATTTCCTACAATGAGCAGTTCTTC. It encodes CASSLGTGVISYNEQFF.

The CDR3 here is CASSRMQSSSYNSPLHF. CDR3 nucleotides: TGTGCCAGCAGCCGAATGCAGTCCAGCTCCTATAATTCACCCCTCCACTTT. The V gene is TRBV11-2, the J gene TRBJ1-6, with no clear D. Germline V gene sequence: CDR1 SGHAT, CDR2 FQNNGV. The CDR3 is 17 amino acids. With 5 bases removed from V and 0 bases from J, the gap between germline ends came to 14 bases.

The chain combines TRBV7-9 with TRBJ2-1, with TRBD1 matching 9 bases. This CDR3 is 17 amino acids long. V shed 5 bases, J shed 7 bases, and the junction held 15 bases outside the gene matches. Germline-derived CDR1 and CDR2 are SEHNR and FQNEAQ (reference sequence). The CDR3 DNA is TGTGCCAGCAGCAAGGACCCGGGACAGGGAGGCGGGAATGAGCAGTTCTTC. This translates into CASSKDPGQGGGNEQFF.

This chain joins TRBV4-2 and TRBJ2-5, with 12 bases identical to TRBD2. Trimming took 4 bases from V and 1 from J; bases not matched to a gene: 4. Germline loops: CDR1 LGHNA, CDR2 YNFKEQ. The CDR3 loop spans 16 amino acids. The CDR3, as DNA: TGTGCCAGCAGCCGGGGGACTAGCGGGCTCCAAGAGACCCAGTACTTC. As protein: CASSRGTSGLQETQYF.

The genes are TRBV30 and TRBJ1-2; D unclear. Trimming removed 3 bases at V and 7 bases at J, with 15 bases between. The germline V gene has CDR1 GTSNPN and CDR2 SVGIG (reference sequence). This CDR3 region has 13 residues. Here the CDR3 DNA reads TGTGCCTGGAGCGATACCCGAGAACGTGGCTACACCTTC. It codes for CAWSDTRERGYTF.

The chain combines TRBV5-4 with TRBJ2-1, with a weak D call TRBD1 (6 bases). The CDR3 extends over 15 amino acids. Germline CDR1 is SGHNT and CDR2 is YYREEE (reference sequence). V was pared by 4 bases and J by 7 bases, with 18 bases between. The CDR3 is CASSPTGPPGNEQFF. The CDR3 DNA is TGTGCCAGCAGCCCTACAGGGCCCCCGGGGAATGAGCAGTTCTTC.

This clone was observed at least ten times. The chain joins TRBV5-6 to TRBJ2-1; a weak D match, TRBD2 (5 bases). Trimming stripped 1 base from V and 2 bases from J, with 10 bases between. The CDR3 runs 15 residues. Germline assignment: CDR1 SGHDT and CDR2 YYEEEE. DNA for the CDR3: TGTGCCAGCAGCTTGCTAGACGGGACCTACAATGAGCAGTTCTTC. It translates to CASSLLDGTYNEQFF. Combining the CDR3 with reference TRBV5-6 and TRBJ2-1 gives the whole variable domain DAGVTQSPTHLIKTRGQQVTLRCSPKSGHDTVSWYQQALGQGPQFIFQYYEEEERQRGNFPDRFSGHQFPNYSSELNVNALLLGDSALYLCASSLLDGTYNEQFFGPGTRLTVL.

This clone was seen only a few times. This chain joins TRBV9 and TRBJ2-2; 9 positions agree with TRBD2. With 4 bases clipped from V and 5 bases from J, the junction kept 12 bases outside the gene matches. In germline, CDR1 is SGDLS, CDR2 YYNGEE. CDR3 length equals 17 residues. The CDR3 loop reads CASSSRGSGSPTGELFF. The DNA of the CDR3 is TGTGCCAGCAGCTCCCGGGGTAGCGGGAGTCCAACCGGGGAGCTGTTTTTT.

This CDR3 is CASRTGGNTDTQYF. CDR3 in DNA: TGTGCCAGCAGAACCGGTGGTAACACAGATACGCAGTATTTT. This chain connects TRBV6-5 to TRBJ2-3; D is unclear. Germline values: CDR1 MNHEY, CDR2 SVGAGI. The CDR3 spans 14 residues. V lost 6 bases and J lost 2, with 12 bases in between.

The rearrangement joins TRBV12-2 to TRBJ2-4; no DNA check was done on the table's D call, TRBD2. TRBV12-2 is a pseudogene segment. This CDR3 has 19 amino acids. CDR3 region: CASRCGLAGGGQAKNIQYF. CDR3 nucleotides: TGTGCAAGTCGCTGTGGACTAGCGGGAGGGGGGCAAGCCAAAAACATTCAGTACTTC.

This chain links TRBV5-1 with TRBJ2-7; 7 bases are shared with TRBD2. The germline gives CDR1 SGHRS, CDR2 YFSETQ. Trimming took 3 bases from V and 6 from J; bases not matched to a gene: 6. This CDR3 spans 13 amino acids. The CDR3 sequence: CASSSELAREQYF. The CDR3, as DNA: TGCGCCAGCAGCTCGGAACTAGCGCGCGAGCAGTACTTC.

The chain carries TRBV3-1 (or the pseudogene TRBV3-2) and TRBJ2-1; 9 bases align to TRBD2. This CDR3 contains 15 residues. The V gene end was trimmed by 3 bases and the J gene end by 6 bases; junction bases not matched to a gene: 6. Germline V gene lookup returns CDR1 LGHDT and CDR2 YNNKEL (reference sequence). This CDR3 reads CASSQRTSAFNEQFF. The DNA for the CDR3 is TGTGCCAGCAGCCAGAGGACTAGCGCCTTCAATGAGCAGTTCTTC.

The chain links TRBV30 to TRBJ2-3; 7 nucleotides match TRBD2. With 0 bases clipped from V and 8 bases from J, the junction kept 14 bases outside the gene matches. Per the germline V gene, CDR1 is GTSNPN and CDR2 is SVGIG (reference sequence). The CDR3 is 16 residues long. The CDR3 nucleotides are TGTGCCTGGAGTGTACGGGCTGGCCATCGGGGGGTTACGCAGTATTTT. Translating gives CAWSVRAGHRGVTQYF.

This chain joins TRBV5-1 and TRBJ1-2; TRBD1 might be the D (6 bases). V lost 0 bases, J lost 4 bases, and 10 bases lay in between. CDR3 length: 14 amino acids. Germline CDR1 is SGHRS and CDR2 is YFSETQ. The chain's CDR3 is CASSLAGQIYGYTF. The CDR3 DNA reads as TGCGCCAGCAGCTTGGCTGGACAGATCTATGGCTACACCTTC.

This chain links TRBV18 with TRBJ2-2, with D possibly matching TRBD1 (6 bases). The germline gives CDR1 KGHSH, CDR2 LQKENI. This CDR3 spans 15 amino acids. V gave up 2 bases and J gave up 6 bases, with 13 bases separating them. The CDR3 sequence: CASSPGGAAAGELFF. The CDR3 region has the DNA TGTGCCAGCTCACCAGGGGGCGCGGCAGCCGGGGAGCTGTTTTTT. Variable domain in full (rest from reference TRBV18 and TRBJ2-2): NAGVMQNPRHLVRRRGQEARLRCSPMKGHSHVYWYRQLPEEGLKFMVYLQKENIIDESGMPKERFSAEFPKEGPSILRIQQVVRGDSAAYFCASSPGGAAAGELFFGEGSRLTVL.

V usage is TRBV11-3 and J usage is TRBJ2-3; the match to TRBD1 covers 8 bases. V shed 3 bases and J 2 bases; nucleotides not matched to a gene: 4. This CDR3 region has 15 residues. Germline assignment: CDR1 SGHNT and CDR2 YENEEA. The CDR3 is CASSFGQGLTDTQYF. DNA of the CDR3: TGTGCCAGCAGCTTTGGACAGGGCCTCACAGATACGCAGTATTTT.

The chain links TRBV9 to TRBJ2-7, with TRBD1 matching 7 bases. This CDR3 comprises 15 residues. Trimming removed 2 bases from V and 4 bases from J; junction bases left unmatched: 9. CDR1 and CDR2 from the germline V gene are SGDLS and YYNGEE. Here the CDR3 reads CASSVGQDSPYEQYF. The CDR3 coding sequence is TGTGCCAGCAGCGTCGGACAGGACAGCCCATACGAGCAGTACTTC.

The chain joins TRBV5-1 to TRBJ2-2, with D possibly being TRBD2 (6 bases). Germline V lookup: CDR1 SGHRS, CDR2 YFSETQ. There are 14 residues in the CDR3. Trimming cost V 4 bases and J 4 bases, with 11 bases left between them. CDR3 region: CASSPGTGTGELFF. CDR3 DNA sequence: TGCGCCAGCAGCCCCGGGACTGGCACCGGGGAGCTGTTTTTT.

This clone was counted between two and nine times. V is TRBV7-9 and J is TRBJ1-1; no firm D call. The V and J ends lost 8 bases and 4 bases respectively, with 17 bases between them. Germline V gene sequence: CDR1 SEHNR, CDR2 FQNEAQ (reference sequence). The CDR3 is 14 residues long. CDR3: CASATPGSVTEAFF. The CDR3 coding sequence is TGTGCCAGCGCCACCCCGGGTAGTGTCACTGAAGCTTTCTTT.

CDR3 sequence reads: CASSLEREGYEQYF. In nucleotides, the CDR3 is TGCGCCAGCAGCCTGGAGCGGGAGGGCTACGAGCAGTACTTC. This chain links TRBV4-1 with TRBJ2-7; TRBD2 matches at 10 bases. The CDR3 is made up of 14 amino acids. V dropped 4 bases and J dropped 3; count of bases not matched to a gene: 3. Germline lookup yields CDR1 MGHRA and CDR2 YSYEKL.

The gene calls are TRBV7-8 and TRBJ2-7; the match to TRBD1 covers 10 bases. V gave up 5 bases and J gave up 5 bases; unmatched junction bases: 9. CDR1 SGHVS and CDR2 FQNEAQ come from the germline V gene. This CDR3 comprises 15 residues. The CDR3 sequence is CASSRGRDRGHEQYF. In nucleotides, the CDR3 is TGTGCCAGCAGCCGAGGCCGGGACAGGGGCCACGAGCAGTACTTC.

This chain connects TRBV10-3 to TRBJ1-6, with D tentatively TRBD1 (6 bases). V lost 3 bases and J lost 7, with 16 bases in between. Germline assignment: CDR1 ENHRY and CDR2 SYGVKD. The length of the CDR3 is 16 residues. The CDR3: CAISDPRGQGNSPLHF. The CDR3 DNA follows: TGTGCCATCAGTGATCCCAGGGGCCAAGGGAATTCACCCCTCCACTTT.